This entry concerns a single T cell receptor (beta chain). PCR used 60 Vbeta primers and 13 Jbeta primers. Clones were sequenced by immunoSEQ multiplex PCR, and TCRdb holds only the in-frame ones, with some missing. The table shows 150,000 to 200,000 clones, with about three quarters occurring only once. The V gene lost 0 bases and the J gene lost 8 bases, with 20 bases spanning the gap. CDR3 length: 17 residues. Germline V gene lookup returns CDR1 SGDLS and CDR2 YYNGEE. These data belong to a study of cytomegalovirus exposure and HLA in healthy donors. The sample taken for sequencing was PBMCs. The genes are TRBV9 and TRBJ1-4; a possible D gene is TRBD1 (5 bases). This receptor was identified in a woman between 40 and 55 years old in good health and CMV-seronegative. As DNA, the CDR3 is TGTGCCAGCAGCGTAGCTACAGGTGAGGGAGGAGACGAAAAACTGTTTTTT. It yields the protein CASSVATGEGGDEKLFF.